The text below deals with one T cell receptor beta chain. Antigen specificity is unknown. This entry comes from a study of identical twins. Using its own MiXCR run on the 5' RACE reads, TCRdb lists one record per CDR3 protein. The sample has 200,000 to 300,000 distinct CDR3 sequences; 9.5% to 15% are singletons. Germline values: CDR1 MNHNS, CDR2 SASEGT. The junction had 6 bases not matched to a gene; V was cut back by 6 bases and J by 5 bases. This CDR3 spans 15 amino acids. Whole-study findings and limits: Partial confounding of zero-insertion analyses by invariant MAIT and iNKT cells was possible.

This sample also appeared in a second study, on yellow fever vaccine responses in identical twins. That paper adds: The T cell response to vaccination in identical twins was reportedly partly convergent and partly personalized.

The sequenced sample was memory (CD45RO+) T cells sorted from blood. This chain links TRBV6-1 with TRBJ2-2; TRBD1 agrees at 10 bases. The receptor's source is a woman under 30 in good health. The CDR3 loop is CASRGDRGQTGELFF. CDR3 bases: TGTGCCAGCAGGGGGGACAGGGGACAAACCGGGGAGCTGTTTTTT.